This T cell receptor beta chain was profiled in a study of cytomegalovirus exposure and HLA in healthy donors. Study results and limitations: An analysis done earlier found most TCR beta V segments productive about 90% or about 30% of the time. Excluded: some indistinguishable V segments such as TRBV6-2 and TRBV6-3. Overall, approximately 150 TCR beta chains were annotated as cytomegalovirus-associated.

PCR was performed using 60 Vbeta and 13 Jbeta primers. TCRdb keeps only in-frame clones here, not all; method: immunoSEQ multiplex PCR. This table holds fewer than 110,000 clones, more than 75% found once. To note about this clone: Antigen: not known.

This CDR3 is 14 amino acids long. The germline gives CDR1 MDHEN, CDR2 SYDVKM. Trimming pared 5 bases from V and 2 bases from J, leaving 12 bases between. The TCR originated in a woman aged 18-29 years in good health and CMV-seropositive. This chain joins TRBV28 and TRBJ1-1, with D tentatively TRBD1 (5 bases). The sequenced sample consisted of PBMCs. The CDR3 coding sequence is TGTGCCAGCAGTCCACCGCAGGGCAACACTGAAGCTTTCTTT. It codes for CASSPPQGNTEAFF. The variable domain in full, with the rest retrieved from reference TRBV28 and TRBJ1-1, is DVKVTQSSRYLVKRTGEKVFLECVQDMDHENMFWYRQDPGLGLRLIYFSYDVKMKEKGDIPEGYSVSREKKERFSLILESASTNQTSMYLCASSPPQGNTEAFFGQGTRLTVV.